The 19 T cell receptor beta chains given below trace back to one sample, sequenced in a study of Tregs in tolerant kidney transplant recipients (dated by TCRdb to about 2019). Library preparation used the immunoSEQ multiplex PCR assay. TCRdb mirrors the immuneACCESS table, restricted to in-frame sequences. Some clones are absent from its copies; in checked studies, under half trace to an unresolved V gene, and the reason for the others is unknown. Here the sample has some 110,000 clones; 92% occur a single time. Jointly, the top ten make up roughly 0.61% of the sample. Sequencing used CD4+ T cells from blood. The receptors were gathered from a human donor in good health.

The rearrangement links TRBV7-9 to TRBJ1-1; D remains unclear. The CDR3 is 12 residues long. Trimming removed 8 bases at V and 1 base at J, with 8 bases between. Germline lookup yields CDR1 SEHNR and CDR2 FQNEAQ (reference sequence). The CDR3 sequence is CASSTANTEAFF. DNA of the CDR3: TGTGCCAGCTCCACAGCGAACACTGAAGCTTTCTTT.

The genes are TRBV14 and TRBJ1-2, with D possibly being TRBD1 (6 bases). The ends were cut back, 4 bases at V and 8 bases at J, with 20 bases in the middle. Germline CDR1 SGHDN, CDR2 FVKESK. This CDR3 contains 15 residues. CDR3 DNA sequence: TGTGCCAGCAGCCCCTCGTGGGGGGCACAATACGGCTACACCTTC. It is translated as CASSPSWGAQYGYTF.

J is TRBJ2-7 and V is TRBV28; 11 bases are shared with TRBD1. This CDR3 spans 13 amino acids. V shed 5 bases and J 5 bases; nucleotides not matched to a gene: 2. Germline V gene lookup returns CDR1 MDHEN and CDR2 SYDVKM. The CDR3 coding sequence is TGTGCCAGCAGTCCGGGACAGGGGGACGAGCAGTACTTC. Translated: CASSPGQGDEQYF. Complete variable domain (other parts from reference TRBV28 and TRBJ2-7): DVKVTQSSRYLVKRTGEKVFLECVQDMDHENMFWYRQDPGLGLRLIYFSYDVKMKEKGDIPEGYSVSREKKERFSLILESASTNQTSMYLCASSPGQGDEQYFGPGTRLTVT.

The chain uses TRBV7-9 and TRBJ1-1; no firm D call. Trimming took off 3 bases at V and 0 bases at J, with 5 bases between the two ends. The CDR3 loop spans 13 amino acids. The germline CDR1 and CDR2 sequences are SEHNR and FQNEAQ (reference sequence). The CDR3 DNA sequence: TGTGCCAGCAGCTTTACGATGAACACTGAAGCTTTCTTT. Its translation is CASSFTMNTEAFF.

The CDR3 reads CATSRGQGTDTQYF. As DNA, the CDR3 is TGTGCCACCAGCAGGGGACAGGGGACAGATACGCAGTATTTT. The gene calls are TRBV15 and TRBJ2-3; TRBD1 matches 10 bases. Germline assignment: CDR1 LNHNV and CDR2 YYDKDF (reference sequence). The junction had 0 bases not matched to a gene; V was cut back by 3 bases and J by 3 bases. The length of the CDR3 is 14 residues.

The CDR3 sequence: CASSRRVVGETQYF. As DNA, the CDR3 is TGTGCCAGCAGCCGAAGGGTGGTAGGAGAGACCCAGTACTTC. The V call is TRBV4-2, the J call TRBJ2-5; D remains unclear. Trimming took off 4 bases at V and 4 bases at J, with 13 bases between the two ends. The CDR3 runs to 14 residues. Germline assignment: CDR1 LGHNA and CDR2 YNFKEQ.

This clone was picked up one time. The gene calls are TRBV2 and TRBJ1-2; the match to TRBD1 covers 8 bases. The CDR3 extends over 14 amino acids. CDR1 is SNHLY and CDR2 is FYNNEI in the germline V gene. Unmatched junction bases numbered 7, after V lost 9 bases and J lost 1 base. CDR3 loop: CASGDRGVNYGYTF. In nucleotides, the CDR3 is TGTGCCAGTGGAGACAGGGGTGTTAACTATGGCTACACCTTC.

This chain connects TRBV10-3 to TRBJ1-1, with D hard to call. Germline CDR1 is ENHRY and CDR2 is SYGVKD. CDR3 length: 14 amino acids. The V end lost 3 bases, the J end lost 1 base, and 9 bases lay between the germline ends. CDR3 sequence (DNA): TGTGCCATCAGTGAACAGTACTCGAACACTGAAGCTTTCTTT. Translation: CAISEQYSNTEAFF.

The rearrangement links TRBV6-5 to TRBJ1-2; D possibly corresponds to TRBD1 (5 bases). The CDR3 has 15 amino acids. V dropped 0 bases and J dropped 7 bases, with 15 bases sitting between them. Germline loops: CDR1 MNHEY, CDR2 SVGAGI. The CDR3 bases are TGTGCCAGCAGTTACTCGCGTGGTTGGGGCAGTGGCTACACCTTC. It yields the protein CASSYSRGWGSGYTF.

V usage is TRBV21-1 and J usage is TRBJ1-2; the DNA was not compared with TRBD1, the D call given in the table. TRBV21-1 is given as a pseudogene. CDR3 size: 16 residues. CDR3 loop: CASSKEVWGQTYGYTF. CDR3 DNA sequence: TGTGCCAGCAGCAAAGAGGTTTGGGGCCAGACCTATGGCTACACCTTC.

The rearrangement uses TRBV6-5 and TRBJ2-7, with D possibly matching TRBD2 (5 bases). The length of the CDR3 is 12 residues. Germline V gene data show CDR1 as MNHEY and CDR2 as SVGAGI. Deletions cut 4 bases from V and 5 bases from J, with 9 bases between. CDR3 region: CASSSGLDEQYF. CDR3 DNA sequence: TGTGCCAGCAGTTCCGGACTGGACGAGCAGTACTTC.

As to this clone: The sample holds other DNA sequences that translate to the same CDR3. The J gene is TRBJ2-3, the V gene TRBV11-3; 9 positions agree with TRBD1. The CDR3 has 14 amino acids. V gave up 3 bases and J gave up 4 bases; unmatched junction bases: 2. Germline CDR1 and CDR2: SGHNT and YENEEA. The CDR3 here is CASSLGQGPDTQYF. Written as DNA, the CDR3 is TGTGCCAGCAGCTTGGGACAGGGACCAGATACGCAGTATTTT.

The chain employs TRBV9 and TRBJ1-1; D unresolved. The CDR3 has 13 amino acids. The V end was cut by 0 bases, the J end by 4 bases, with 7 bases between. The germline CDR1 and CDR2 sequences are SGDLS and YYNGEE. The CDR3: CASSVERGTEAFF. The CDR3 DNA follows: TGTGCCAGCAGCGTAGAACGGGGCACTGAAGCTTTCTTT.

Here the CDR3 reads CASSLAYTPVGEKLFF. CDR3 coding DNA: TGTGCCAGCAGCTTAGCGTATACACCTGTAGGTGAAAAACTGTTTTTT. The J gene is TRBJ1-4, the V gene TRBV7-8; D unresolved. The germline V gene has CDR1 SGHVS and CDR2 FQNEAQ. This CDR3 comprises 16 residues. The V end lost 0 bases, the J end lost 7 bases, and 15 bases lay between the germline ends.

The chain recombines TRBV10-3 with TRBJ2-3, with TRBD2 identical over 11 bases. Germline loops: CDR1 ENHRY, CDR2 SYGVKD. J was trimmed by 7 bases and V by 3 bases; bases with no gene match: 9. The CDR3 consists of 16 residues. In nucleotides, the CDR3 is TGTGCCATCAGTGACATTAGCGGGAGGGCCCCATATACGCAGTATTTT. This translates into CAISDISGRAPYTQYF.

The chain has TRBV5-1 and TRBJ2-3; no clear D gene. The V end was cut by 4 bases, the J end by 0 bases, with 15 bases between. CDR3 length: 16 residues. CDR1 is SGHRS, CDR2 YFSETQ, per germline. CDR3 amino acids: CASSLTVGASTDTQYF. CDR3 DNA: TGCGCCAGCAGCCTCACGGTAGGCGCTAGCACAGATACGCAGTATTTT.

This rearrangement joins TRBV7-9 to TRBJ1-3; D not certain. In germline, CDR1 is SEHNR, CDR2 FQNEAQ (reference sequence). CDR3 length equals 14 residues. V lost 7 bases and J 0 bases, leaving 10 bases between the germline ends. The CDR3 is CASIPTSSGNTIYF. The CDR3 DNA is TGTGCCAGCATCCCTACCTCCTCTGGAAACACCATATATTTT.

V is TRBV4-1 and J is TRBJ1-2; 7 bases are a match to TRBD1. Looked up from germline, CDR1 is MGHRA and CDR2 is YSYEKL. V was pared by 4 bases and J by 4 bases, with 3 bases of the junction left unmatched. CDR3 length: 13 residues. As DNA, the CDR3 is TGCGCCAGCAGCCCTCGGGACAGCTATGGCTACACCTTC. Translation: CASSPRDSYGYTF.

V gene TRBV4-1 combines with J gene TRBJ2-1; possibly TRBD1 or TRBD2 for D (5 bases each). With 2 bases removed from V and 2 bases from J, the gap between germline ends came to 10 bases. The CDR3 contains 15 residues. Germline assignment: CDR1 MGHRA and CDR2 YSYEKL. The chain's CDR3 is CASSQRWGTYNEQFF. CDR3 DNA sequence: TGCGCCAGCAGCCAAAGGTGGGGGACCTACAATGAGCAGTTCTTC.